A selection of T cell receptor beta chains follows, all from one sample in a study of beta chain features in type 1 diabetes. This table comes from immunoSEQ multiplex PCR, and its TCRdb copy is limited to in-frame clones, with some not included. The profile covers 110,000 to 150,000 clones, with over 8% appearing a single time and 0.65% taken by the ten largest. Sequencing was done on a sample of central memory CD4+ T cells from blood. The receptors derive from a woman between 40 and 55 years old in good health. The CDR3 runs from the conserved cysteine through the conserved F or W. A D gene is named only where the DNA matches it firmly. Not every row has a clone size; where given, it reads once, few, many or a size class.

clone_size: few; j_call: TRBJ2-5; d_call: .; v_call: TRBV7-6; cdr3_aa: CASSPIQETQYF; cdr3_nt: TGTGCCAGCAGCCCCATCCAAGAGACCCAGTACTTC
clone_size: many; j_call: TRBJ2-5; d_call: .; v_call: TRBV27; cdr3_aa: CASSRTTGETQYF; cdr3_nt: TGTGCCAGCAGCCGAACTACGGGAGAGACCCAGTACTTC
clone_size: few; j_call: TRBJ2-1; d_call: TRBD2; v_call: TRBV5-1; cdr3_aa: CASRTSSGGAGEQFF; cdr3_nt: TGCGCCAGCAGGACCTCTAGCGGGGGGGCAGGTGAGCAGTTCTTC
clone_size: few; j_call: TRBJ2-6; d_call: .; v_call: TRBV27; cdr3_aa: CASSYGASSGANVLTF; cdr3_nt: TGTGCCAGCAGTTATGGTGCCAGCTCTGGGGCCAACGTCCTGACTTTC
clone_size: few; j_call: TRBJ2-3; d_call: TRBD1; v_call: TRBV27; cdr3_aa: CASSLEGGQNTDTQYF; cdr3_nt: TGTGCCAGCAGTTTAGAAGGGGGCCAAAACACAGATACGCAGTATTTT
clone_size: .; j_call: TRBJ2-3; d_call: TRBD2; v_call: TRBV6-1; cdr3_aa: CASSGSWVVAGRLPYTQYF; cdr3_nt: TGTGCCAGCAGTGGTAGCTGGGTAGTAGCGGGGAGGCTCCCTTATACGCAGTATTTT
clone_size: few; j_call: TRBJ2-5; d_call: .; v_call: TRBV5-6; cdr3_aa: CASSLGSVSETQYF; cdr3_nt: TGTGCCAGCAGCTTGGGTTCGGTCTCGGAGACCCAGTACTTC
clone_size: .; j_call: TRBJ2-2; d_call: .; v_call: TRBV5-4; cdr3_aa: CASSPNVYGGRANGELFF; cdr3_nt: TGTGCCAGCAGCCCGAATGTTTACGGCGGCAGGGCGAACGGGGAGCTGTTTTTT
clone_size: .; j_call: TRBJ2-5; d_call: TRBD1; v_call: TRBV10-3; cdr3_aa: CAISEGGQGQETQYF; cdr3_nt: TGTGCCATCAGTGAGGGGGGACAGGGCCAAGAGACCCAGTACTTC
clone_size: few; j_call: TRBJ2-5; d_call: .; v_call: TRBV6-5; cdr3_aa: CASSLTGRETQYF; cdr3_nt: TGTGCCAGCAGTCTAACAGGGCGAGAGACCCAGTACTTC
clone_size: many; j_call: TRBJ1-5; d_call: .; v_call: TRBV6-5; cdr3_aa: CASSFEGRQPQHF; cdr3_nt: TGTGCCAGCAGTTTCGAGGGTAGACAGCCCCAGCATTTT
clone_size: few; j_call: TRBJ2-1; d_call: .; v_call: TRBV5-4; cdr3_aa: CASSLRPSAGSRYNEQFF; cdr3_nt: TGTGCCAGCAGCTTGAGACCTAGCGCTGGTTCCAGATACAATGAGCAGTTCTTC
clone_size: .; j_call: TRBJ2-5; d_call: .; v_call: TRBV7-2; cdr3_aa: CASSYGGQETQYF; cdr3_nt: TGTGCCAGCAGCTACGGAGGGCAAGAGACCCAGTACTTC
clone_size: .; j_call: TRBJ1-2; d_call: .; v_call: TRBV7-9; cdr3_aa: CASSLDSQDNYGYTF; cdr3_nt: TGTGCCAGCAGCTTAGATTCTCAGGATAACTATGGCTACACCTTC
clone_size: .; j_call: TRBJ1-2; d_call: TRBD1; v_call: TRBV5-1; cdr3_aa: CASSKDRELYGYTF; cdr3_nt: TGCGCCAGCAGCAAGGACAGGGAGCTATATGGCTACACCTTC
clone_size: .; j_call: TRBJ1-4; d_call: TRBD1; v_call: TRBV18; cdr3_aa: CASSPPGQGREKLFF; cdr3_nt: TGTGCCAGCTCACCACCGGGACAGGGCCGGGAAAAACTGTTTTTT
clone_size: .; j_call: TRBJ1-5; d_call: .; v_call: TRBV29-1; cdr3_aa: CSVSGAAGTPQHF; cdr3_nt: TGCAGCGTGAGCGGTGCGGCCGGGACACCCCAGCATTTT
clone_size: few; j_call: TRBJ1-4; d_call: TRBD1; v_call: TRBV4-2; cdr3_aa: CASSQDGDSLNEKLFF; cdr3_nt: TGTGCCAGCAGCCAAGACGGGGACAGTTTAAATGAAAAACTGTTTTTT
clone_size: .; j_call: TRBJ2-6; d_call: TRBD1; v_call: TRBV7-8; cdr3_aa: CASSPTRTGWTVLTF; cdr3_nt: TGTGCCAGCAGCCCAACACGGACAGGTTGGACCGTCCTGACTTTC
clone_size: few; j_call: TRBJ2-1; d_call: .; v_call: TRBV9; cdr3_aa: CASSVSRGTYNEQFF; cdr3_nt: TGTGCCAGCAGCGTAAGCCGGGGGACCTACAATGAGCAGTTCTTC
clone_size: few; j_call: TRBJ2-3; d_call: TRBD2; v_call: TRBV11-3; cdr3_aa: CASSQRLAVCTDTQYF; cdr3_nt: TGTGCCAGCAGCCAAAGACTAGCGGTCTGCACAGATACGCAGTATTTT
clone_size: .; j_call: TRBJ2-6; d_call: TRBD1; v_call: TRBV5-4; cdr3_aa: CASSQGQAGANVLTF; cdr3_nt: TGTGCCAGCAGCCAGGGACAGGCCGGGGCCAACGTCCTGACTTTC
clone_size: few; j_call: TRBJ2-3; d_call: TRBD2; v_call: TRBV5-4; cdr3_aa: CASSLAGGGSTDTQYF; cdr3_nt: TGTGCCAGCAGCTTGGCGGGCGGGGGGTCCACAGATACGCAGTATTTT
clone_size: few; j_call: TRBJ2-7; d_call: TRBD1; v_call: TRBV6-5; cdr3_aa: CASSRRGTGGGGQYF; cdr3_nt: TGTGCCAGCTCCCGAAGGGGGACAGGGGGCGGAGGGCAGTACTTC
clone_size: .; j_call: TRBJ2-3; d_call: .; v_call: TRBV11-2; cdr3_aa: CASSPGMVTDTQYF; cdr3_nt: TGTGCCAGCAGCCCCGGTATGGTCACAGATACGCAGTATTTT
clone_size: few; j_call: TRBJ2-6; d_call: .; v_call: TRBV27; cdr3_aa: CASSLGGTASSGANVLTF; cdr3_nt: TGTGCCAGCAGTTTAGGGGGGACAGCCTCCTCTGGGGCCAACGTCCTGACTTTC
clone_size: .; j_call: TRBJ2-2; d_call: TRBD2; v_call: TRBV5-4; cdr3_aa: CASRPGTSGTTGELFF; cdr3_nt: TGTGCCAGCAGACCGGGGACTAGCGGAACCACCGGGGAGCTGTTTTTT
clone_size: few; j_call: TRBJ1-2; d_call: TRBD1; v_call: TRBV2; cdr3_aa: CASSQSPGQGNGYTF; cdr3_nt: TGTGCCAGCAGTCAGAGCCCGGGACAGGGGAATGGCTACACCTTC
clone_size: .; j_call: TRBJ1-2; d_call: TRBD1; v_call: TRBV19; cdr3_aa: CATSTGGNPHYGYTF; cdr3_nt: TGTGCCACCTCGACAGGGGGAAACCCCCACTATGGCTACACCTTC
clone_size: .; j_call: TRBJ1-6; d_call: .; v_call: TRBV6-5; cdr3_aa: CASRRKATYNSPLHF; cdr3_nt: TGTGCCAGCCGGCGGAAGGCGACCTATAATTCACCCCTCCACTTT
clone_size: few; j_call: TRBJ1-1; d_call: TRBD1; v_call: TRBV2; cdr3_aa: CASRAGTAGGTEAFF; cdr3_nt: TGTGCCAGCCGCGCGGGGACAGCCGGGGGCACTGAAGCTTTCTTT